The present T cell receptor beta chain was sequenced within a study of metastatic and nonmetastatic thyroid tumors. Study background: The comparison covered peripheral blood and tumor or nodule tissue in malignant and benign thyroid patients. Study-level results: In both blood and tumor samples, TCR beta diversity was reported significantly higher for malignant than benign nodules.

All patients reached thyroid surgery having received no treatment beforehand. This CDR3 region has 15 residues. With 4 bases removed from V and 5 bases from J, the gap between germline ends came to 15 bases. CDR1 is LGHDT, CDR2 YNNKEL, per germline (reference sequence). Authors' methods: CDR3 differences across clinicopathological groups were used to build a distant-metastasis classifier for papillary thyroid cancer. Through MiXCR, TCRdb re-clonotyped the PCR reads. These V and J calls originate from TCRdb's pipeline instead of the authors' own analysis. The repertoire holds 65,000 to 70,000 clones, with 14% as singletons. The sample holds many counts of this clone. Its target is not known.

This receptor was obtained from a male donor with papillary thyroid cancer or a benign thyroid nodule (not recorded which). Some clones in this sample may be carry-over from other donors' samples. Source material: blood. J is TRBJ2-1 and V is TRBV3-1, with a tentative D call TRBD2 (6 bases). The DNA of the CDR3 is TGTGCCAGCAGCCGAAGCGCGTGGGGGGACAATGAGCAGTTCTTC. As protein: CASSRSAWGDNEQFF.